This TCR beta chain was profiled in a study of CD8+ T cells in alopecia areata. Overall study results and limits: Scalp clonality dropped significantly under tofacitinib, as did expanded CD8+ top-100 clones.

The germline V and J ends were trimmed by 0 bases and 0 bases, with 9 bases remaining between them. CDR1 is MNHEY, CDR2 SMNVEV, per germline (reference sequence). The CDR3 is 16 residues long. Worth noting for this clone: The target antigen is unknown.

Indicated treatment: oral pan-JAK inhibitor, 5-10 mg twice daily. Following extraction, RNA underwent reverse transcription to cDNA, which served as the sequencing template. Some clones are missing from TCRdb's copy, which holds only in-frame ones; the method was immunoSEQ multiplex PCR. Of some 100,000 clones listed, just under 60% are singletons. This receptor was obtained from a human donor with alopecia areata. The genes are TRBV27 and TRBJ1-5; D not certain. The specimen comprised CD8+ T cells sorted from blood, sampled between weeks 55 and 65, from a patient treated with tofacitinib. CDR3: CASSLSGRTSNQPQHF. The CDR3 DNA follows: TGTGCCAGCAGTTTATCGGGCAGGACTAGCAATCAGCCCCAGCATTTT.